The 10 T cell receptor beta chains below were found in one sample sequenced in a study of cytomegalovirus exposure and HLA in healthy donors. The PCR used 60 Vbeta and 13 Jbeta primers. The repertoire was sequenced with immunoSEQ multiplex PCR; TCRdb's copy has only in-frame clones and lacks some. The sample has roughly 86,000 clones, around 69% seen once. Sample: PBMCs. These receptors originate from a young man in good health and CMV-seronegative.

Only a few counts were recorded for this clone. The CDR3 DNA is TGTGCCAGCAGCCTCGTTTCTGGAAACACCATATATTTT. It is translated as CASSLVSGNTIYF. This sequence joins TRBV6-5 and TRBJ1-3, with unresolved D. CDR3 length equals 13 residues. Trimming pared 6 bases from V and 1 base from J, leaving 7 bases between. The germline V gene has CDR1 MNHEY and CDR2 SVGAGI.

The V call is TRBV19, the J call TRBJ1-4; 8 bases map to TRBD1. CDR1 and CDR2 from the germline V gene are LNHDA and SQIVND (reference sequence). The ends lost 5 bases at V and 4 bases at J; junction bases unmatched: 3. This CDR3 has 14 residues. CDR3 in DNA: TGTGCCAGTAGTGCGACAGGGGTTAATGAAAAACTGTTTTTT. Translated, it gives CASSATGVNEKLFF.

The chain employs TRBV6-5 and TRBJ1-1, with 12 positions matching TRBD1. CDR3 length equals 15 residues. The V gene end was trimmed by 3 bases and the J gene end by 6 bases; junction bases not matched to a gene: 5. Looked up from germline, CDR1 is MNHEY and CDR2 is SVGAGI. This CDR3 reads CASSYFGTGGSEAFF. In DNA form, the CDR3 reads TGTGCCAGCAGTTATTTCGGGACAGGGGGCTCTGAAGCTTTCTTT.

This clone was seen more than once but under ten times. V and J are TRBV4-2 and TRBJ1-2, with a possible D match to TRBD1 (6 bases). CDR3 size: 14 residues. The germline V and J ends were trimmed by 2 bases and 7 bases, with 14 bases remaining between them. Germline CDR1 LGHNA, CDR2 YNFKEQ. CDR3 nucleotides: TGTGCCAGCAGCCAAACGGACAGACGCTCTGGCTACACCTTC. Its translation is CASSQTDRRSGYTF.

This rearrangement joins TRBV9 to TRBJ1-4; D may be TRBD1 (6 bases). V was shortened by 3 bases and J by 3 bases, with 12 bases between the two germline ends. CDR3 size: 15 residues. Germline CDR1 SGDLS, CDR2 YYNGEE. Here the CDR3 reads CASSEQGLANEKLFF. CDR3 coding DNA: TGTGCCAGCAGCGAACAGGGTTTGGCTAATGAAAAACTGTTTTTT.

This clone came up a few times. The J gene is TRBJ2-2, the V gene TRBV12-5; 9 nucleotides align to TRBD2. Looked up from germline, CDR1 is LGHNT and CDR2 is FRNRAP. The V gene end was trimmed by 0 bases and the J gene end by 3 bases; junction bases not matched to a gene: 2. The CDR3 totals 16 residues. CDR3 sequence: CASGLVSGRYTGELFF. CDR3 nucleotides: TGTGCTAGTGGTTTGGTTAGCGGGAGATACACCGGGGAGCTGTTTTTT.

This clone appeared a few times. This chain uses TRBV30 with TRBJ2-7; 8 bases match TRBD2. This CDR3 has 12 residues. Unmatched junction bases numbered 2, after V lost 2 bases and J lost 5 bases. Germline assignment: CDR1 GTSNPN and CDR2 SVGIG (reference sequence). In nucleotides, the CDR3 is TGTGCCTGGAGTTCGGGAGGGGACGAGCAGTACTTC. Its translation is CAWSSGGDEQYF.

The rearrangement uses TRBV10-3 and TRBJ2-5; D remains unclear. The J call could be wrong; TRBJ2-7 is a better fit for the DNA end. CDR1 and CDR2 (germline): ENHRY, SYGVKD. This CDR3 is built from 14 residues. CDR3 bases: TGTGCCATCAGTGACTCCCAAAGCTCCTACGAGCAGTACTTC. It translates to CAISDSQSSYEQYF.

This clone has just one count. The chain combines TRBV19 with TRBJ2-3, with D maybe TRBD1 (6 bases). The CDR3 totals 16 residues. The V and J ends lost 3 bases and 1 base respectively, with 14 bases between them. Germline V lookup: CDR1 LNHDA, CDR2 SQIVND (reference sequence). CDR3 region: CASSISRAGGTDTQYF. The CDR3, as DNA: TGTGCCAGTAGTATCTCCAGGGCAGGGGGCACAGATACGCAGTATTTT.

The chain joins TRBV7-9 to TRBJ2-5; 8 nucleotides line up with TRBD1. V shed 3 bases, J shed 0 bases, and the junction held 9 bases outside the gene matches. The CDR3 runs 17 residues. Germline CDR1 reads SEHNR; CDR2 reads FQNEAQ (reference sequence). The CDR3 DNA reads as TGTGCCAGCAGCTTGCCCCCGGACAGGGACAACCAAGAGACCCAGTACTTC. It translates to CASSLPPDRDNQETQYF.